A selection of T cell receptor beta chains follows, all from one sample in a study of shared clonotypes between healthy human individuals. The table came from immunoSEQ multiplex PCR; TCRdb's copy has only in-frame clones and leaves some out. The table shows about 2.3 million clones, with approximately 90% occurring only once. The sequenced material came from naive CD4+ T cells from PBMCs. These TCRs come from a man aged 18 to 30 in good health. Some clones in this sample may be carry-over from other donors' samples. The CDR3 runs from the conserved cysteine through the conserved F or W. A D gene is named only where the DNA matches it firmly. Rows give clone size only sometimes, using once, few, many, or a class for an expanded clone.

d_call	v_call	j_call	clone_size	cdr3_nt	cdr3_aa
TRBD2	TRBV9	TRBJ2-3	-	TGTGCCAGCAGCGGACTAGCGGGAGGAATAGATACGCAGTATTTT	CASSGLAGGIDTQYF
-	TRBV11-2	TRBJ2-1	-	TGTGCCAGTCGAGGGGGGTGGGAGACTCGGAATGAGCAGTTCTTC	CASRGGWETRNEQFF
-	TRBV6-1	TRBJ1-6	-	TGTGCCAGTGTTGGTGGACTCGGTTCACCCCTCCACTTT	CASVGGLGSPLHF
-	TRBV28	TRBJ1-2	-	TGTGCCAGCACCGTGACAGCGCACTATGGCTACACCTTC	CASTVTAHYGYTF
-	TRBV28	TRBJ1-4	-	TGTGCCAGCAATGGGCGGAGGAATGAAAAACTGTTTTTT	CASNGRRNEKLFF
-	TRBV6-5	TRBJ2-3	-	TGTGCCAGCAGTGGCAGGGGCAGCCCGCCAGATACGCAGTATTTT	CASSGRGSPPDTQYF
-	TRBV5-1	TRBJ1-1	-	TGCGCCAGCAGCCCCGGGGGGACGGACACTGAAGCTTTCTTT	CASSPGGTDTEAFF
-	TRBV9	TRBJ2-3	-	TGTGCCAGCAGCGTTCTTAGCGGCACAGATACGCAGTATTTT	CASSVLSGTDTQYF
-	TRBV18	TRBJ1-1	-	TGTGCCAGCACCGACAGTCCGGGGGCTCTTCCAATGAACACTGAAGCTTTCTTT	CASTDSPGALPMNTEAFF
-	TRBV7-2	TRBJ1-2	-	TGTGCCAGCAGCTTAGAAGCAGGGCACGGCTACACCTTC	CASSLEAGHGYTF
-	TRBV28	TRBJ1-4	-	TGTGCCAGCAGTGGCCGGGGGAGTACGGCTAATGAAAAACTGTTTTTT	CASSGRGSTANEKLFF
-	TRBV11-2	TRBJ2-7	once	TGTGCCAGCAGCTTAGGTAGCGGTACGTACGAGCAGTACTTC	CASSLGSGTYEQYF
TRBD2	TRBV27	TRBJ2-7	-	TGTGCCAGCAGTTTATCCGGGACTACCCATCTACAGCAGTACTTC	CASSLSGTTHLQQYF
-	TRBV6-1	TRBJ2-7	once	TGTGCCAGCAGTGAAAGAGAACCGGGGCTGTCCTACGAGCAGTACTTC	CASSEREPGLSYEQYF
-	TRBV2	TRBJ1-2	-	TGTGCCAGCAGTGCGGGGCCAGGGGCCGGCTATGGCTACACCTTC	CASSAGPGAGYGYTF
-	TRBV6-5	TRBJ1-1	-	TGTGCCAGCAGTTGGGTTCGGGGGAACACTGAAGCTTTCTTT	CASSWVRGNTEAFF
TRBD1	TRBV18	TRBJ1-1	-	TGTGCCAGCTCACCCGCAATCGGGACAGGGGGAGTCGGGAACACTGAAGCTTTCTTT	CASSPAIGTGGVGNTEAFF
-	TRBV13	TRBJ1-2	few	TGTGCCAGCAGCTTAGAATTGGGGTATGGCTACACCTTC	CASSLELGYGYTF
TRBD1	TRBV5-1	TRBJ2-7	-	TGCGCCAGCAGCGGAATAGGGACAGACCATAACTACGAGCAGTACTTC	CASSGIGTDHNYEQYF
-	TRBV6-5	TRBJ1-1	-	TGTGCCAGCAGTTACCGGGGCGGTGGGGCTTTCTTT	CASSYRGGGAFF
-	TRBV4-2	TRBJ2-7	-	TGTGCCAGCAGCCAACAACTGACTAGTTACGAGCAGTACTTC	CASSQQLTSYEQYF
TRBD1	TRBV28	TRBJ1-1	-	TGTGCCAGCAGGTTAACGGGACAGGGGGCAGCTGAAGCTTTCTTT	CASRLTGQGAAEAFF
TRBD1	TRBV10-3	TRBJ1-1	-	TGTGCCATACAGGGGGCTGGGATCACTGAAGCTTTCTTT	CAIQGAGITEAFF
TRBD1	TRBV28	TRBJ1-4	-	TGTGCCAGCAGCAAGGGGGCGGCTGTTCGTGAAAAACTGTTTTTT	CASSKGAAVREKLFF
-	TRBV6-4	TRBJ1-1	-	TGTGCCAGCAGTCGATTGCAGAACACTGAAGCTTTCTTT	CASSRLQNTEAFF
TRBD1	TRBV6-5	TRBJ2-1	-	TGTGCCAGCAGTTACCCGGACAGGGAGGATGAGCAGTTCTTC	CASSYPDREDEQFF
-	TRBV28	TRBJ1-2	-	TGTGCCAGCAGTTTGAGGCAGGCTGGCTATGGCTACACCTTC	CASSLRQAGYGYTF
TRBD2	TRBV28	TRBJ2-1	-	TGTGCCAGCAGTAAGGGGACTAGCCGCAATGAGCAGTTCTTC	CASSKGTSRNEQFF
TRBD2	TRBV18	TRBJ2-1	-	TGTGCCAGCTCGCCACTAGCGGCTCCGTCCAATGAGCAGTTCTTC	CASSPLAAPSNEQFF
TRBD1	TRBV28	TRBJ1-5	-	TGTGCCAGCAGTTCCGGGACAGGAGATCCTTCCCAGCCCCAGCATTTT	CASSSGTGDPSQPQHF
TRBD1	TRBV10-3	TRBJ1-2	-	TGTGCCATCAGTGAGTCGACAGGGAGAGGCTACACCTTC	CAISESTGRGYTF
TRBD1	TRBV27	TRBJ1-1	-	TGTGCCAGCAGTCCGTCCCCGGGACAGGGAGGTAGCACTGAAGCTTTCTTT	CASSPSPGQGGSTEAFF
TRBD2	TRBV28	TRBJ2-7	once	TGTGCCAGCAGTTCTGCCGGACTAGCGGGTACCCAAAAGACACCTCACCCCTACGAGCAGTACTTC	CASSSAGLAGTQKTPHPYEQYF
-	TRBV18	TRBJ1-1	-	TGTGCCAGCTCACCACCGGTACAGGGAAGCACTGAAGCTTTCTTT	CASSPPVQGSTEAFF
TRBD1	TRBV28	TRBJ1-3	-	TGTGCCAGCAGGGGACAGGGGGCAAGTGGAAACACCATATATTTT	CASRGQGASGNTIYF
TRBD2	TRBV4-3	TRBJ2-7	-	TGCGCCAGCAGCCAACAGCGGGAGTCCTACGAGCAGTACTTC	CASSQQRESYEQYF
-	TRBV23-1	TRBJ2-5	-	TGCGCCAGCAACTACGTGGAGACCCAGTACTTC	CASNYVETQYF
-	TRBV30	TRBJ1-6	-	TGTGCCTGGAGTGTAGGATATAGACAGAGGGTTTCCCCCCTCCACTTT	CAWSVGYRQRVSPLHF